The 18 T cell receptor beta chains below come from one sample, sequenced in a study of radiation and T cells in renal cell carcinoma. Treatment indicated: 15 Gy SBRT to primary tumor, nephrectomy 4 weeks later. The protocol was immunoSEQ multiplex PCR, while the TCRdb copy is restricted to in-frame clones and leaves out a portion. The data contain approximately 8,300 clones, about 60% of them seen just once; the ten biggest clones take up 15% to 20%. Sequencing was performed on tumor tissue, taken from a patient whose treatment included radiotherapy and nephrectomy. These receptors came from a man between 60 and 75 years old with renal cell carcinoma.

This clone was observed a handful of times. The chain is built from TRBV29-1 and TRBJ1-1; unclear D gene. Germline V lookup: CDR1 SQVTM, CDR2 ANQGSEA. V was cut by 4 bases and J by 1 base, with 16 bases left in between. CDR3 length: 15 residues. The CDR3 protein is CSVVTIGRENTEAFF. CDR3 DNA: TGCAGCGTTGTTACTATCGGGCGCGAGAACACTGAAGCTTTCTTT.

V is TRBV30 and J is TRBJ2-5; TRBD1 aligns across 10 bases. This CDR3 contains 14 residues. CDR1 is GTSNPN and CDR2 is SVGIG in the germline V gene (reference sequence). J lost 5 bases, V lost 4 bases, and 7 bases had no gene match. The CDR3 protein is CAWKTGGRSETQYF. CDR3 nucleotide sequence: TGTGCCTGGAAGACAGGGGGCAGATCGGAGACCCAGTACTTC. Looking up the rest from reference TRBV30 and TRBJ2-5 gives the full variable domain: SQTIHQWPATLVQPVGSPLSLECTVEGTSNPNLYWYRQAAGRGLQLLFYSVGIGQISSEVPQNLSASRPQDRQFILSSKKLLLSDSGFYLCAWKTGGRSETQYFGPGTRLLVL.

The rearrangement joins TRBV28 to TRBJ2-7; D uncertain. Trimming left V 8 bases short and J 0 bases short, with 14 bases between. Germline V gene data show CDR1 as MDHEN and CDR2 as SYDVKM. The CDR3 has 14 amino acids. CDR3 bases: TGTGCCAGCTACTCCGTAGGGCACTCCTACGAGCAGTACTTC. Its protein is CASYSVGHSYEQYF. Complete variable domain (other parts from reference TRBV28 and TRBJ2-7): DVKVTQSSRYLVKRTGEKVFLECVQDMDHENMFWYRQDPGLGLRLIYFSYDVKMKEKGDIPEGYSVSREKKERFSLILESASTNQTSMYLCASYSVGHSYEQYFGPGTRLTVT.

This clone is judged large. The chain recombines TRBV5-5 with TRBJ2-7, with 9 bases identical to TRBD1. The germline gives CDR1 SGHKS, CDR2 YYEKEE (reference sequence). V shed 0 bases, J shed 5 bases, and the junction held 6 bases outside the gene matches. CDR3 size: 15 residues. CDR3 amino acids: CASSLVGDRDHEQYF. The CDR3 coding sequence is TGTGCCAGCAGCTTGGTAGGGGACAGGGACCACGAGCAGTACTTC.

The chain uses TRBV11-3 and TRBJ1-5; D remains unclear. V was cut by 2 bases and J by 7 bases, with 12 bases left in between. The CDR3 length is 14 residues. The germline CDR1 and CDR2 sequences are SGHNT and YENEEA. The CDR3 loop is CASSLWEGGQPQHF. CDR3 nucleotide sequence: TGTGCCAGCAGCTTATGGGAGGGAGGGCAGCCCCAGCATTTT.

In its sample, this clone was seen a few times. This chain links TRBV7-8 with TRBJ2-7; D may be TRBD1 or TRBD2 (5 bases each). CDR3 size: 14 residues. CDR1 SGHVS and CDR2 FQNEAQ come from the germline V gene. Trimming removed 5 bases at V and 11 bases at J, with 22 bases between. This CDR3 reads CASSHSRRGAREYF. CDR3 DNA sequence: TGTGCCAGCAGCCACTCCCGTAGGGGCGCGAGGGAGTACTTC.

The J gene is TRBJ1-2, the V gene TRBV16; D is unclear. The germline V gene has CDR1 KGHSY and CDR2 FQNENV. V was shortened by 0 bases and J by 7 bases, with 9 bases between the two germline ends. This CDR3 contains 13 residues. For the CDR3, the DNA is TGTGCCAGCAGCCAATCCATAAGTCTTGGCTACACCTTC. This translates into CASSQSISLGYTF. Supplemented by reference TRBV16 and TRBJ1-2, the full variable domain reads GEEVAQTPKHLVRGEGQKAKLYCAPIKGHSYVFWYQQVLKNEFKFLISFQNENVFDETGMPKERFSAKCLPNSPCSLEIQATKLEDSAVYFCASSQSISLGYTFGSGTRLTVV.

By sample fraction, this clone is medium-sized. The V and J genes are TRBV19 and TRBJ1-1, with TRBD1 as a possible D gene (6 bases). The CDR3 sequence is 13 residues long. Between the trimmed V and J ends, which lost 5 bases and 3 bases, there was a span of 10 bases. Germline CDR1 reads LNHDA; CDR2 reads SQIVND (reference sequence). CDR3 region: CASSSNRDTEAFF. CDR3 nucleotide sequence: TGTGCCAGTAGTTCAAACAGGGACACTGAAGCTTTCTTT.

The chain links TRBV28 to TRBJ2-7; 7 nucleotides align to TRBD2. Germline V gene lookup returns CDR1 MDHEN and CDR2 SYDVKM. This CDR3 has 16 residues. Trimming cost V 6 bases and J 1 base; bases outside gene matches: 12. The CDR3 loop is CASSLANGRVSYEQYF. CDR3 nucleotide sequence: TGTGCCAGCAGCCTAGCCAATGGGAGGGTGTCCTACGAGCAGTACTTC.

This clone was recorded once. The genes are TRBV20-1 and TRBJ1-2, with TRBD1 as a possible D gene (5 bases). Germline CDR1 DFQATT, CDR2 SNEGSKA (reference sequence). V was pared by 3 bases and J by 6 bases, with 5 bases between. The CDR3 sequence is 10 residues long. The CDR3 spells CSARGDGYTF. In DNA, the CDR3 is TGCAGTGCTAGGGGGGATGGCTACACCTTC.

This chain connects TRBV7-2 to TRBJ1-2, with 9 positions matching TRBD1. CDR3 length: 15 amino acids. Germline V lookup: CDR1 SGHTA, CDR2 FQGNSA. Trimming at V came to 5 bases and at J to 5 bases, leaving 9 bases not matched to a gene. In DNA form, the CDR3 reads TGTGCCAGCAGCCGAAGGACAGGGGATAAATATGGCTACACCTTC. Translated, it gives CASSRRTGDKYGYTF. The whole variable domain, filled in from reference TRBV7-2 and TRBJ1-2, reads GAGVSQSPSNKVTEKGKDVELRCDPISGHTALYWYRQSLGQGLEFLIYFQGNSAPDKSGLPSDRFSAERTGGSVSTLTIQRTQQEDSAVYLCASSRRTGDKYGYTFGSGTRLTVV.

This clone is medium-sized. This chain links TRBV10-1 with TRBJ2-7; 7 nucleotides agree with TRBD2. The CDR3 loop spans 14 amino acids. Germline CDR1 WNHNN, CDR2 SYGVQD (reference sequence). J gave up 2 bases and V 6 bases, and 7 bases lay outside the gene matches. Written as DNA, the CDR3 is TGCGCCAGCAGCCCAGCGGGACGGACCTACGAGCAGTACTTC. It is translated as CASSPAGRTYEQYF.

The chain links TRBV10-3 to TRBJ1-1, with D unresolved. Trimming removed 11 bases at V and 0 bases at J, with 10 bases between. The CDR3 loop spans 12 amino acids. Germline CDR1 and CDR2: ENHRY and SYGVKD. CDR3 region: CAALSLNTEAFF. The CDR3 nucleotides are TGTGCCGCACTGTCTTTGAACACTGAAGCTTTCTTT.

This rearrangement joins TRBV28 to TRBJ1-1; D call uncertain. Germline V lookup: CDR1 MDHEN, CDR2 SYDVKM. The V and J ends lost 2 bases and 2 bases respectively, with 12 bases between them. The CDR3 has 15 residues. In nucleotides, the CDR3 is TGTGCCAGCAGTTTAGCCGGGATGGTTAACACTGAAGCTTTCTTT. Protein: CASSLAGMVNTEAFF.

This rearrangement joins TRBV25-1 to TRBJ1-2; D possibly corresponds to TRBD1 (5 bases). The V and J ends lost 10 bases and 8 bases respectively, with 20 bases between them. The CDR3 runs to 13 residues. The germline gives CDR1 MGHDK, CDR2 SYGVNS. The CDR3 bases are TGTGCCACCTACGGGGACCTGAGATGGGGCTACACCTTC. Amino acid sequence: CATYGDLRWGYTF.

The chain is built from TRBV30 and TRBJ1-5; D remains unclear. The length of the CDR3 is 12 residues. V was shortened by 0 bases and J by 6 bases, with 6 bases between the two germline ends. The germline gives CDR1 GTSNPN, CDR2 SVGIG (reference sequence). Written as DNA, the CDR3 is TGTGCCTGGAGTGTGGGTATTCAGCCCCAGCATTTT. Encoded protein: CAWSVGIQPQHF.

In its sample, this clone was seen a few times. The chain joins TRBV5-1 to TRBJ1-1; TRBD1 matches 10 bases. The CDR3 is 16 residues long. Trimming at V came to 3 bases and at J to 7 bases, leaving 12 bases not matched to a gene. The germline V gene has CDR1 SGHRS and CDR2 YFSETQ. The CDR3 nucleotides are TGCGCCAGCAGCTCCTGGGGACAGGGGTCTTCCCTTGAAGCTTTCTTT. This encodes CASSSWGQGSSLEAFF.

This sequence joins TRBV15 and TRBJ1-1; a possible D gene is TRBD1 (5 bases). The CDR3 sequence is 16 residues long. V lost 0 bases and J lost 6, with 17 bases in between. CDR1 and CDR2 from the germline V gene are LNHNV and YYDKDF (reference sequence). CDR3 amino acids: CATSREKDAGLAEAFF. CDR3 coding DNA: TGTGCCACCAGCAGAGAGAAGGATGCGGGGCTCGCTGAAGCTTTCTTT. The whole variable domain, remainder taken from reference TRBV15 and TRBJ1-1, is DAMVIQNPRYQVTQFGKPVTLSCSQTLNHNVMYWYQQKSSQAPKLLFHYYDKDFNNEADTPDNFQSRRPNTSFCFLDIRSPGLGDTAMYLCATSREKDAGLAEAFFGQGTRLTVV.